This T cell receptor beta chain was captured in a study of blood T cells in healthy people across ages. General study findings and limits: Aged donors had fewer naive CD4+ cells and lower diversity than long-lived donors. The study lacked donor CMV status, which possibly confounded expanded clonotype changes.

In the case of this clonotype: Antigen: not known.

Together with a sample-barcoded 5' primer, a J-beta primer mix was included in a second PCR lasting about 6 to 11 cycles. TCRdb passed the 5' RACE reads through MiXCR, listing each CDR3 protein once. The data contain hundreds of thousands of distinct CDR3 sequences, roughly 49% of them singletons. The specimen was blood. This TCR derives from a woman aged 55-70 years in good health.

CDR3 protein: CASSLTGGDDEQFF. The CDR3 DNA reads as TGTGCCAGCAGTTTGACAGGGGGGGACGATGAGCAGTTCTTC. The chain has TRBV27 and TRBJ2-1; 9 positions agree with TRBD1. The V gene's germline CDR1 is MNHEY and CDR2 SMNVEV (reference sequence). The V gene end was trimmed by 3 bases and the J gene end by 8 bases; junction bases not matched to a gene: 5. This CDR3 contains 14 residues.